This TCR beta chain was sequenced during a study of shared clonotypes between healthy human individuals. Study information: With ages of 18 to 49, the donors were a couple of women and a few men.

V gave up 4 bases and J gave up 7 bases, with 15 bases separating them. CDR3 size: 13 residues. CDR1 is SGHNT, CDR2 YYREEE, per germline (reference sequence). Clones were sequenced by immunoSEQ multiplex PCR, and TCRdb holds only the in-frame ones, with some missing. The data contain a few hundred thousand clones, about nine tenths of them seen just once; the ten biggest clones take up roughly 17%. CD8 memory was a combination that joined CD45RO+ cells with CCR7-negative CD45RA+ TemRA cells. The chain links TRBV5-4 to TRBJ2-7, with D possibly TRBD2 on 6 matching bases. Sequenced input: memory CD8+ T cells sorted from blood. Indicated subset: CD45RO+ cells pooled with CCR7-negative TemRA cells. This clonotype was obtained from a young man in good health. CDR3 sequence: CASSPMAGREQYF. CDR3 sequence (DNA): TGTGCCAGCAGCCCCATGGCGGGGCGGGAGCAGTACTTC.